The rows below give T cell receptor beta chains drawn from one sample of a study of T cell responses to AZD1222 COVID-19 vaccine. Profiling relied on immunoSEQ multiplex PCR, and the TCRdb table lists in-frame clones only, not all of them. The data contain 150,000 or so clones, 82% of them seen just once; the ten biggest clones take up less than 5%. The specimen comprised peripheral blood, sampled on day 0 of MenACWY control vaccination. All receptors derive from an adult in good health. CDR3s include the opening cysteine and the closing phenylalanine or tryptophan. D genes are given only for firm matches. Size values are once, few and many counts, or a class for expanded clones, and some rows have none.

j_call v_call clone_size d_call cdr3_aa cdr3_nt
TRBJ1-2 TRBV29-1 - TRBD1 CSSKGQGRQGYTF TGCAGTAGCAAGGGACAGGGGAGACAGGGCTACACCTTC
TRBJ2-2 TRBV19 - - CASSIRSRARTGELFF TGTGCCAGTAGTATACGGTCCAGGGCGAGGACCGGGGAGCTGTTTTTT
TRBJ1-2 TRBV3-1/TRBV3-2 - TRBD1 CASSSRDRGLRGYGYTF TGTGCCAGCAGCAGTCGGGACAGGGGGCTTCGGGGCTATGGCTACACCTTC
TRBJ1-1 TRBV5-1 - - CASSFGGRNTEAFF TGCGCCAGCAGCTTTGGGGGGCGCAACACTGAAGCTTTCTTT
TRBJ1-1 TRBV19 - TRBD1 CASRDPGTGNEAFF TGTGCCAGTAGGGACCCTGGGACAGGGAATGAAGCTTTCTTT
TRBJ1-6 TRBV6-5 - - CASSTRGSPLHF TGTGCCAGCTCGACTCGGGGGTCACCCCTCCACTTT
TRBJ2-1 TRBV4-1 few TRBD2 CASSPSGVSYNEQFF TGCGCCAGCAGCCCCAGCGGGGTCTCCTACAATGAGCAGTTCTTC
TRBJ1-2 TRBV28 - - CASSLSRVPGYGYTF TGTGCCAGCAGTTTATCGAGGGTCCCTGGCTATGGCTACACCTTC
TRBJ1-2 TRBV20-1 few - CSASVGTNYGYTF TGCAGTGCTAGTGTTGGGACTAACTATGGCTACACCTTC
TRBJ2-7 TRBV4-1 - TRBD1 CASSQSLEGAISSYEQYF TGCGCCAGCAGCCAAAGTCTTGAGGGGGCCATATCCTCCTACGAGCAGTACTTC
TRBJ1-1 TRBV6-5 - - CASSSGQGMGSEAFF TGTGCCAGCAGTTCCGGGCAGGGGATGGGCTCTGAAGCTTTCTTT